These 32 T cell receptor beta chains came from one sample sequenced in a study of blood T cell repertoires in COVID-19. Assay used: immunoSEQ multiplex PCR; TCRdb lists only in-frame clones, some missing. Of 240,000 or so clones in the sample, about four fifths are singletons; the top ten hold less than 3.5%. Input material: peripheral blood. These receptor sequences come from a woman younger than 30 with acute or convalescent COVID-19.

V is TRBV3-1 (or the pseudogene TRBV3-2) and J is TRBJ1-1, with D unclear. Germline lookup yields CDR1 LGHDT and CDR2 YNNKEL (reference sequence). V dropped 3 bases and J dropped 5 bases, with 10 bases sitting between them. The CDR3 contains 13 residues. The CDR3 DNA reads as TGTGCCAGCAGCCAGGGAGGGCGGACTGAAGCTTTCTTT. This gives the protein CASSQGGRTEAFF.

The V call is TRBV30, the J call TRBJ2-3, with 9 bases aligning to TRBD2. The CDR3 sequence is 17 residues long. Unmatched junction bases numbered 8, after V lost 1 base and J lost 0 bases. Germline lookup yields CDR1 GTSNPN and CDR2 SVGIG (reference sequence). This CDR3 is CAWSDGGRATSTDTQYF. CDR3 in DNA: TGTGCCTGGAGTGATGGCGGGAGGGCCACTAGCACAGATACGCAGTATTTT.

There are a few counts of this clone. This chain connects TRBV6-1 to TRBJ2-7; TRBD2 aligns across 8 bases. This CDR3 region has 15 residues. V dropped 1 base and J dropped 2; count of bases not matched to a gene: 4. Germline CDR1 and CDR2: MNHNS and SASEGT. The DNA of the CDR3 is TGTGCCAGCAGTGAAGGACTAGCGCCAGCCTACGAGCAGTACTTC. This translates into CASSEGLAPAYEQYF.

This chain joins TRBV18 and TRBJ1-1, with TRBD1 matching over 8 bases. Germline V gene data show CDR1 as KGHSH and CDR2 as LQKENI. This CDR3 region has 15 residues. Trimming took 5 bases from V and 7 from J; bases not matched to a gene: 12. CDR3 nucleotide sequence: TGTGCCAGCTCAAGCGGACAGGGTCGGTTAAATGAAGCTTTCTTT. It is translated as CASSSGQGRLNEAFF.

The chain recombines TRBV15 with TRBJ2-3; 11 positions match TRBD2. Germline assignment: CDR1 LNHNV and CDR2 YYDKDF (reference sequence). The CDR3 has 23 amino acids. After removal of 0 bases from V and 2 bases from J, the junction contained 22 bases not matched to a gene. CDR3 sequence (DNA): TGTGCCACCAGCAGAGACGTACCCCGTGGACTAGCGGGCGTCCGAGGAACCACAGATACGCAGTATTTT. It encodes CATSRDVPRGLAGVRGTTDTQYF. Using reference TRBV15 and TRBJ2-3 for the parts outside the CDR3, the full variable domain is DAMVIQNPRYQVTQFGKPVTLSCSQTLNHNVMYWYQQKSSQAPKLLFHYYDKDFNNEADTPDNFQSRRPNTSFCFLDIRSPGLGDTAMYLCATSRDVPRGLAGVRGTTDTQYFGPGTRLTVL.

The CDR3 here is CASSRGAWGYTF. The DNA for the CDR3 is TGTGCCAGCAGTCGTGGGGCTTGGGGCTACACCTTC. The chain joins TRBV6-5 to TRBJ1-2, with D possibly being TRBD1 (5 bases). The CDR3 has 12 amino acids. The germline V and J ends were trimmed by 5 bases and 8 bases, with 12 bases remaining between them. Germline CDR1 reads MNHEY; CDR2 reads SVGAGI.

This clone has just a few counts. The chain recombines TRBV14 with TRBJ1-3; D unresolved. Germline lookup yields CDR1 SGHDN and CDR2 FVKESK. V lost 2 bases and J lost 2, with 10 bases in between. The CDR3 consists of 15 residues. The CDR3 coding sequence is TGTGCCAGCAGCCAACAGGCAACGACTGGAAACACCATATATTTT. Its protein product is CASSQQATTGNTIYF.

The V call is TRBV7-2, the J call TRBJ2-3; 12 bases are a match to TRBD2. Per germline, CDR1 SGHTA and CDR2 FQGNSA. This CDR3 is built from 15 residues. The V segment lost 1 base and the J segment 6 bases; nucleotides outside the gene matches: 2. The CDR3 DNA sequence: TGTGCCAGCAGCTTAGGGGGGACTAGCGGGGATACGCAGTATTTT. This sequence encodes CASSLGGTSGDTQYF. Combining the CDR3 with reference TRBV7-2 and TRBJ2-3 gives the whole variable domain GAGVSQSPSNKVTEKGKDVELRCDPISGHTALYWYRQSLGQGLEFLIYFQGNSAPDKSGLPSDRFSAERTGGSVSTLTIQRTQQEDSAVYLCASSLGGTSGDTQYFGPGTRLTVL.

This rearrangement joins TRBV6-2 or TRBV6-3 to TRBJ2-1, with TRBD2 matching 8 bases. The length of the CDR3 is 16 residues. The V and J ends lost 2 bases and 0 bases, in that order; junction bases with no gene match: 3. Germline lookup yields CDR1 MNHEY and CDR2 SVGEGT. The DNA for the CDR3 is TGTGCCAGCAGTTACCCAAGCGGGAGCTCCTACAATGAGCAGTTCTTC. Protein: CASSYPSGSSYNEQFF.

V is TRBV7-8 and J is TRBJ1-4; D remains ambiguous. The V and J ends lost 4 bases and 8 bases respectively, with 17 bases between them. There are 15 residues in the CDR3. In germline, CDR1 is SGHVS, CDR2 FQNEAQ. The CDR3 is CASSSKARPAEKLFF. The CDR3 nucleotides are TGTGCCAGCAGCTCCAAAGCGCGGCCAGCGGAAAAACTGTTTTTT.

The table lists this clone with a count of one. The chain recombines TRBV3-1 (or the pseudogene TRBV3-2) with TRBJ2-4; D not resolved. The CDR3 runs to 15 residues. Trimming left V 1 base short and J 4 bases short, with 11 bases between. Germline V gives CDR1 LGHDT, CDR2 YNNKEL (reference sequence). Written as DNA, the CDR3 is TGTGCCAGCAGCCAAGTGTGGCAGGAAAAAAACATTCAGTACTTC. Protein sequence: CASSQVWQEKNIQYF.

The CDR3 DNA reads as TGTGCCAGCAGTTATACCCCCGGGACAGCTAATTCACCCCTCCACTTT. Its translation: CASSYTPGTANSPLHF. The chain recombines TRBV27 with TRBJ1-6; 7 bases align to TRBD1. Germline V gives CDR1 MNHEY, CDR2 SMNVEV (reference sequence). The V and J ends lost 4 bases and 6 bases, in that order; junction bases with no gene match: 9. The CDR3 is made up of 16 amino acids.

The rearrangement uses TRBV28 and TRBJ1-4, with 7 bases lining up with TRBD1. Trimming took 6 bases from V and 0 from J; bases not matched to a gene: 4. The V gene's germline CDR1 is MDHEN and CDR2 SYDVKM. The CDR3 is 15 residues long. CDR3 loop: CASSLGTATNEKLFF. The CDR3 bases are TGTGCCAGCAGCCTCGGGACAGCAACTAATGAAAAACTGTTTTTT.

This clone showed up just a few times. V usage is TRBV15 and J usage is TRBJ2-1; 13 bases are a match to TRBD2. CDR1 and CDR2 from the germline V gene are LNHNV and YYDKDF (reference sequence). V trimming: 1 base; J trimming: 8 bases; junction bases outside the gene matches: 8. This CDR3 is built from 17 residues. CDR3 DNA: TGTGCCACCAGCAGAGCGGGAGGACTAGCGGGAGTCCATGAGCAGTTCTTC. Its protein product is CATSRAGGLAGVHEQFF.

The gene calls are TRBV5-5 and TRBJ1-3; 8 bases fit TRBD1. CDR1 is SGHKS and CDR2 is YYEKEE in the germline V gene (reference sequence). The CDR3 contains 15 residues. The J segment lost 4 bases and the V segment lost 1 base, leaving 4 bases of the junction unmatched. This chain's CDR3 is CASSLSTGGGNTIYF. CDR3 in DNA: TGTGCCAGCAGCTTGAGTACAGGGGGAGGAAACACCATATATTTT.

This clone was seen a single time. The genes are TRBV2 and TRBJ1-1; 9 bases agree with TRBD1. Germline V gene sequence: CDR1 SNHLY, CDR2 FYNNEI. J gave up 6 bases and V 6 bases, and 11 bases lay outside the gene matches. The CDR3 consists of 15 residues. The CDR3 DNA sequence: TGTGCCAGCAGCCAAGTTGACAGGGGGTCCCCTGAAGCTTTCTTT. Its translation is CASSQVDRGSPEAFF.

J is TRBJ2-1 and V is TRBV20-1; TRBD2 matches 7 bases. CDR1 is DFQATT and CDR2 is SNEGSKA in the germline V gene (reference sequence). Trimming took 3 bases from V and 5 from J; bases not matched to a gene: 10. This CDR3 is 15 amino acids long. CDR3 DNA sequence: TGCAGTGCTAGTAGTAATTCGGGAGGTAACAATGAGCAGTTCTTC. Its protein product is CSASSNSGGNNEQFF.

The chain employs TRBV28 and TRBJ2-7; 8 nucleotides align to TRBD1. This CDR3 contains 15 residues. CDR1 and CDR2 from the germline V gene are MDHEN and SYDVKM. The V and J ends lost 2 bases and 7 bases, in that order; junction bases with no gene match: 10. CDR3: CASSLGQGYLPEQYF. The CDR3 nucleotides are TGTGCCAGCAGTTTAGGACAGGGCTATCTACCAGAGCAGTACTTC.

This clone was recorded only once. V is TRBV29-1 and J is TRBJ1-1; weak D call: TRBD1 (5 bases). The CDR3 contains 14 residues. Per germline, CDR1 SQVTM and CDR2 ANQGSEA. Deletions cut 4 bases from V and 4 bases from J, with 16 bases between. The CDR3 DNA is TGCAGCGTTGTAGGACGGGGGTCGGGCACTGAAGCTTTCTTT. Residues: CSVVGRGSGTEAFF.

The rearrangement joins TRBV29-1 to TRBJ2-7; D not certain. Deletions cut 6 bases from V and 2 bases from J, with 5 bases between. The CDR3 spans 10 residues. CDR1 is SQVTM and CDR2 is ANQGSEA in the germline V gene. For the CDR3, the DNA is TGCAGCGTCAAAACCTACGAGCAGTACTTC. Translation gives CSVKTYEQYF.

This clone was recorded a few times. This rearrangement joins TRBV7-9 to TRBJ1-2, with D possibly being TRBD1 (5 bases). The germline gives CDR1 SEHNR, CDR2 FQNEAQ (reference sequence). V gave up 1 base and J gave up 8 bases, with 11 bases separating them. CDR3 length: 13 amino acids. The CDR3 region is CASSLDWGDGYTF. The CDR3 coding sequence is TGTGCCAGCAGCTTAGACTGGGGCGACGGCTACACCTTC.

The chain employs TRBV6-5 and TRBJ1-2, with 7 nucleotides matching TRBD1. Germline values: CDR1 MNHEY, CDR2 SVGAGI. The V segment lost 5 bases and the J segment 4 bases; nucleotides outside the gene matches: 7. The CDR3 covers 14 residues. CDR3 nucleotides: TGTGCCAGCAGTACTAGACAGGGCGGCTATGGCTACACCTTC. Amino acids: CASSTRQGGYGYTF.

This clone was seen a few times. V gene TRBV15 combines with J gene TRBJ2-7; D not resolved. This CDR3 comprises 15 residues. Germline CDR1 is LNHNV and CDR2 is YYDKDF (reference sequence). V lost 1 base and J lost 6, with 16 bases in between. The CDR3: CATSRVGPTPGEQYF. Written as DNA, the CDR3 is TGTGCCACCAGCAGAGTGGGCCCCACGCCCGGCGAGCAGTACTTC.

The chain carries TRBV5-6 and TRBJ2-1; D might be TRBD2 (5 bases). The CDR3 consists of 14 residues. The V and J ends lost 0 bases and 6 bases respectively, with 10 bases between them. Germline V gene data show CDR1 as SGHDT and CDR2 as YYEEEE. The CDR3 coding sequence is TGTGCCAGCAGCTTGGAACTAGTCGGCAATGAGCAGTTCTTC. Residues: CASSLELVGNEQFF.

The chain is built from TRBV7-2 and TRBJ2-5, with 11 bases aligning to TRBD2. Germline V lookup: CDR1 SGHTA, CDR2 FQGNSA. The CDR3 consists of 16 residues. V shed 1 base and J 2 bases; nucleotides not matched to a gene: 3. CDR3 coding DNA: TGTGCCAGCAGCTTAGGACTAGCGGGACTACAAGAGACCCAGTACTTC. Translating it yields CASSLGLAGLQETQYF.

The chain couples TRBV9 to TRBJ2-5; TRBD2 matches at 8 bases. With 0 bases clipped from V and 4 bases from J, the junction kept 5 bases outside the gene matches. Germline-derived CDR1 and CDR2 are SGDLS and YYNGEE. CDR3 length: 15 amino acids. For the CDR3, the DNA is TGTGCCAGCAGCGTAGGACTAGCGTCGGCAGAGACCCAGTACTTC. Protein sequence: CASSVGLASAETQYF.

The chain joins TRBV6-5 to TRBJ1-3, with TRBD1 matching 8 bases. This CDR3 has 16 amino acids. V was pared by 2 bases and J by 3 bases, with 6 bases of the junction left unmatched. Germline values: CDR1 MNHEY, CDR2 SVGAGI. The CDR3, as DNA: TGTGCCAGCAGTTACACCAGGGGGCTCGGTGGAAACACCATATATTTT. Its protein is CASSYTRGLGGNTIYF.

The genes are TRBV28 and TRBJ2-1, with 8 bases lining up with TRBD1. CDR3 length: 15 amino acids. CDR1 is MDHEN and CDR2 is SYDVKM in the germline V gene. V shed 4 bases, J shed 4 bases, and the junction held 6 bases outside the gene matches. Written as DNA, the CDR3 is TGTGCCAGCAGTTGGACAGGGCTACCTTACAATGAGCAGTTCTTC. It is translated as CASSWTGLPYNEQFF.

This chain uses TRBV3-1 (or the pseudogene TRBV3-2) with TRBJ2-2; 7 nucleotides agree with TRBD2. The CDR3 runs 16 residues. Germline V gene sequence: CDR1 LGHDT, CDR2 YNNKEL (reference sequence). The trim removed 0 bases at V and 5 bases at J, leaving 6 bases unmatched. For the CDR3, the DNA is TGTGCCAGCAGCCAAGATACCGGGAGGAGAACCGGGGAGCTGTTTTTT. As protein: CASSQDTGRRTGELFF.

The chain uses TRBV5-8 and TRBJ2-4; D is possibly TRBD1 (6 bases). The CDR3 consists of 10 residues. Deletions cut 2 bases from V and 16 bases from J, with 10 bases between. Germline CDR1 and CDR2: SGHTS and YDEGEE. The CDR3 DNA reads TGTGCCAGCAGCTTCGGGGACACCTACTTC. Its translation: CASSFGDTYF.

For the CDR3, the DNA is TGCGCCAGCAGTCTACGACAGGGTGGTCGGGACGAGCAGTACTTC. Protein product: CASSLRQGGRDEQYF. The rearrangement uses TRBV23-1 and TRBJ2-7; 7 bases line up with TRBD1. TRBV23-1 is assigned to the ORF class and has an uncertain function. This CDR3 comprises 15 residues. J was trimmed by 5 bases and V by 4 bases; bases with no gene match: 11.

This chain joins TRBV6-5 and TRBJ2-2, with TRBD1 matching over 7 bases. The CDR3 sequence is 15 residues long. V was clipped by 5 bases and J by 5 bases; unmatched bases: 8. Germline V gene data show CDR1 as MNHEY and CDR2 as SVGAGI. CDR3 DNA: TGTGCCAGCAGTCACCGACAGGGAAATACCGGGGAGCTGTTTTTT. The encoded protein is CASSHRQGNTGELFF.